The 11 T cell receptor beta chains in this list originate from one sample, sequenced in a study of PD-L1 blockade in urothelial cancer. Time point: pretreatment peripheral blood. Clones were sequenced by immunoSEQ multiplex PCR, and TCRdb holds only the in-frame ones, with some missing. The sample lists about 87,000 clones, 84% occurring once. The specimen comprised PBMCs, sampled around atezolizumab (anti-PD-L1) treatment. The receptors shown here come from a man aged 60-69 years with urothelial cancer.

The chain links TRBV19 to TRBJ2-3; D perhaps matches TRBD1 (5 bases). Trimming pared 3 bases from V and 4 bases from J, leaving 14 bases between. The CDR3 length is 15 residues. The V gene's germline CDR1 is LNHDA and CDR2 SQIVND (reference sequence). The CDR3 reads CASSMVGKGPDTQYF. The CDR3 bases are TGTGCCAGTAGTATGGTAGGGAAGGGGCCAGATACGCAGTATTTT.

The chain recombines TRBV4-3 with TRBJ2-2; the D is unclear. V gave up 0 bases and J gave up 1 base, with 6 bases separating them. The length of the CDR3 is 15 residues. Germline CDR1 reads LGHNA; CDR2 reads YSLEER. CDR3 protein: CASSQETGNTGELFF. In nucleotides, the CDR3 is TGCGCCAGCAGCCAAGAAACGGGGAACACCGGGGAGCTGTTTTTT.

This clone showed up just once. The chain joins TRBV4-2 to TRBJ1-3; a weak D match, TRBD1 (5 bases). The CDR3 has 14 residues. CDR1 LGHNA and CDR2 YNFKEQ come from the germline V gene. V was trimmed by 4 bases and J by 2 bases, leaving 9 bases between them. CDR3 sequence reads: CASSRQGAGNTIYF. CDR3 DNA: TGTGCCAGCAGCCGTCAGGGTGCTGGAAACACCATATATTTT.

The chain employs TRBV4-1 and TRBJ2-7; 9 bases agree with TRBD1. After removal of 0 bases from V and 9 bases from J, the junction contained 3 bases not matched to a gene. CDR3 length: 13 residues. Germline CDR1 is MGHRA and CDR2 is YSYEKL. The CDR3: CASSQDGTGRQYF. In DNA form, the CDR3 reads TGCGCCAGCAGCCAAGATGGGACAGGGAGGCAGTACTTC.

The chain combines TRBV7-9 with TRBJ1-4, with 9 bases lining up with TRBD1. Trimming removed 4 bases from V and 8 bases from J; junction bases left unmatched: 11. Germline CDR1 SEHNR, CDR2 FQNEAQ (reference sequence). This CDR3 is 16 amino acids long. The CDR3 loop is CASSSGNGQGREKLFF. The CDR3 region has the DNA TGTGCCAGCAGCTCGGGAAACGGACAGGGGCGAGAAAAACTGTTTTTT.

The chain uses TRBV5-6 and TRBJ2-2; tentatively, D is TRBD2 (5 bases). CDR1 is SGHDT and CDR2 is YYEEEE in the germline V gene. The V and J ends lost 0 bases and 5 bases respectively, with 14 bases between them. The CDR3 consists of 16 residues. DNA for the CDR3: TGTGCCAGCAGCTTGGAGGGCCGGCTAGCTACCGGGGAGCTGTTTTTT. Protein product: CASSLEGRLATGELFF.

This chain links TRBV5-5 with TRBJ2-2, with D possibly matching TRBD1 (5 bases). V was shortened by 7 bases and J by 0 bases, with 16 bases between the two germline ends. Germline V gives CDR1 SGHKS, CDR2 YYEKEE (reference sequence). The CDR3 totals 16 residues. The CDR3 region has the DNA TGTGCCAGCGGGCTAAGGGGCGGATCGAACACCGGGGAGCTGTTTTTT. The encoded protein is CASGLRGGSNTGELFF.

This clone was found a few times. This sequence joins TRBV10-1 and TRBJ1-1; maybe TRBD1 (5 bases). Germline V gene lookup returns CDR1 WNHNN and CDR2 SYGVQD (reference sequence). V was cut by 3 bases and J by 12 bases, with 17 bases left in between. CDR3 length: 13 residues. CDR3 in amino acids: CASSDNRGSVTFF. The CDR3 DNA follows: TGCGCCAGCAGTGATAATAGGGGCTCGGTAACTTTCTTT.

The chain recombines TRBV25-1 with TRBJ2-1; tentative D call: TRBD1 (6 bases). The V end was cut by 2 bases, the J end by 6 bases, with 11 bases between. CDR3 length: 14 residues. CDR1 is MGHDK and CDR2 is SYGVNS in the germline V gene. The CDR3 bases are TGTGCCAGCAGTGAACCGGGCAGGGGCAATGAGCAGTTCTTC. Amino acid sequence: CASSEPGRGNEQFF.

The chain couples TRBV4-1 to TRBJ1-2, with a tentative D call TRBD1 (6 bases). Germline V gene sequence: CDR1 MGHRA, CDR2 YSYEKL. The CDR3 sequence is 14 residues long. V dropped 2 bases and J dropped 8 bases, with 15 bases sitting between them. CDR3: CASSQIGGARGYTF. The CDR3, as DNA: TGCGCCAGCAGCCAAATAGGGGGGGCGCGGGGCTACACCTTC.

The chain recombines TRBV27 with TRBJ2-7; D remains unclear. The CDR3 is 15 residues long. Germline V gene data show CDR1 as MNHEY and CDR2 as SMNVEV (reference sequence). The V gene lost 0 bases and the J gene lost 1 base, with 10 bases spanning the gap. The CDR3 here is CASSLSPDGSYEQYF. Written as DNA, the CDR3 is TGTGCCAGCAGTTTATCCCCTGACGGGTCCTACGAGCAGTACTTC.